This T cell receptor beta chain was recorded in a study of breast tumors, draining lymph nodes, adjacent tissues. The lymph nodes were axillary draining lymph nodes from breast cancer patients. Study-wide points: Tumor and nontumor repertoires were significantly more similar in luminal-like than in basal-like breast cancer.

This clonotype was found many times. Its antigen is not known. Germline V lookup: CDR1 MNHEY, CDR2 SVGEGT. The CDR3 totals 15 residues. V was clipped by 6 bases and J by 3 bases, with 15 bases between them. In TCRdb, the multiplex PCR reads were re-called with MiXCR into one record per CDR3 protein. The table has about 230,000 distinct CDR3 sequences, about 30% seen once; the top ten hold about 1.4%. The sequencing sample was made of axillary lymph node tissue. The clonotype was recovered from a female donor with breast cancer. Some clones in this sample may be carry-over from other donors' samples. The chain recombines TRBV6-2 or TRBV6-3 with TRBJ2-1; D may be TRBD2 (6 bases). The CDR3 coding sequence is TGTGCCAGCAGCCCCACCAGCGGGCTCTACAATGAGCAGTTCTTC. This encodes CASSPTSGLYNEQFF.